This TCR beta chain is from a study of blood T cells in healthy people across ages. Findings of the study overall: PBMCs left unsorted prevented a conclusive naive versus antigen-experienced comparison.

Primers used in a second PCR of roughly 6 to 11 cycles were a sample-barcoded 5' primer and a J-beta primer mix. TCRdb re-called the 5' RACE reads through MiXCR, storing one row per CDR3 protein. The table records around 1,700,000 distinct CDR3 sequences, about 28% of them present only once. Extractions gave at least 6 micrograms of total RNA per sample. On this clonotype: Its antigen is not identified.

Sequences were obtained from blood. The receptor's source is a woman in her twenties or thirties in good health.

Written as DNA, the CDR3 is TGTGCCAGCAGCTTACCCTCGACAGGGACCGGGGAGCTGTTTTTT. Protein: CASSLPSTGTGELFF. This chain links TRBV11-3 with TRBJ2-2, with 7 bases lining up with TRBD1. V lost 2 bases to trimming and J lost 5 bases; unmatched junction nucleotides: 5. The length of the CDR3 is 15 residues. Germline lookup yields CDR1 SGHNT and CDR2 YENEEA.